Listed below are T cell receptor beta chains from one sample, sequenced in a study of shared clonotypes between healthy human individuals. TCRdb keeps only in-frame clones here, not all; method: immunoSEQ multiplex PCR. There are roughly 2.5 million clones in the sample; around nine tenths occur only once, and roughly 0.14% lies in the top ten. Sequences were obtained from naive CD4+ T cells sorted from blood. These TCRs come from a man between 18 and 29 years old in good health. The CDR3 runs from the conserved cysteine through the conserved F or W. A D gene is named only where the DNA matches it firmly. Clone size, where shown, is once, few, many, or a class for clones that have expanded.

TRBJ1-4 | 14 | - | TRBD1 | TRBV2 | TGTGCCAGCAGTGTAAGGGGGCGGAATGAAAAACTGTTTTTT | CASSVRGRNEKLFF
TRBJ1-5 | 13 | - | - | TRBV6-5 | TGTGCCAGCAGTCGAACGGAGAATCAGCCCCAGCATTTT | CASSRTENQPQHF
TRBJ2-5 | 16 | - | TRBD2 | TRBV30 | TGTGCCTGGAGTGTGGGACTAGCGGGAGGAGGAGCGACCCAGTACTTC | CAWSVGLAGGGATQYF
TRBJ1-2 | 16 | - | - | TRBV5-1 | TGCGCCAGCAGCTTGGGGCAGGGACCGACTAACTATGGCTACACCTTC | CASSLGQGPTNYGYTF
TRBJ2-4 | 16 | once | - | TRBV7-2 | TGTGCCAGCAGCTTACCTTTCGGGAGTGGCAAAAACATTCAGTACTTC | CASSLPFGSGKNIQYF
TRBJ2-1 | 15 | - | TRBD2 | TRBV5-4 | TGTGCCAGCACCCTGGGTCCAGCGGGGGCCAATGAGCAGTTCTTC | CASTLGPAGANEQFF
TRBJ2-7 | 14 | once | - | TRBV4-3 | TGCGCCAGCAGCCAAGATTCAAGGGTTAGCGAGCAGTACTTC | CASSQDSRVSEQYF
TRBJ2-5 | 16 | - | TRBD2 | TRBV6-1 | TGTGCCAGCAGTGATGACAAGCGGGGGGGACCCAGGGCCCAGTACTTC | CASSDDKRGGPRAQYF
TRBJ2-4 | 15 | - | TRBD1 | TRBV19 | TGTGCCAGTACCGGGACAGGGCAAATTAAAAACATTCAGTACTTC | CASTGTGQIKNIQYF
TRBJ2-7 | 11 | - | - | TRBV20-1 | TGCAGTACGGAGAAAACCTACGAGCAGTACTTC | CSTEKTYEQYF
TRBJ2-5 | 14 | - | TRBD2 | TRBV10-3 | TGTGCCATAGGGACTAGCGGGAACCAAGAGACCCAGTACTTC | CAIGTSGNQETQYF
TRBJ2-3 | 12 | - | - | TRBV6-6 | TGTGCCAGCAGCCGGGTTCAAGATACGCAGTATTTT | CASSRVQDTQYF
TRBJ1-2 | 16 | - | - | TRBV11-2 | TGTGCCAGCAGCCCCCCGCCGGCCAGGGGAGAGAATGGCTACACCTTC | CASSPPPARGENGYTF
TRBJ2-7 | 18 | - | TRBD2 | TRBV19 | TGTGCCAGTAGTACGACCGGGACTAGCGGGAGTAGGGCGGACGAGCAGTACTTC | CASSTTGTSGSRADEQYF
TRBJ2-1 | 14 | once | - | TRBV18 | TGTGCCAGCTCATCGGACGGGAGCTACAATGAGCAGTTCTTC | CASSSDGSYNEQFF
TRBJ2-1 | 16 | - | - | TRBV4-2 | TGTGCCAGCAGCCAAGATGTCAGGGATGGTTACAATGAGCAGTTCTTC | CASSQDVRDGYNEQFF
TRBJ2-5 | 14 | - | - | TRBV5-1 | TGCGCCAGCAGCTTTTCGGCCGATCAAGAGACCCAGTACTTC | CASSFSADQETQYF
TRBJ1-4 | 15 | - | TRBD1 | TRBV7-9 | TGTGCCAGCAGCTTATCCGGACAGGTCGGGGAAAAACTGTTTTTT | CASSLSGQVGEKLFF
TRBJ2-4 | 19 | once | TRBD2 | TRBV7-6 | TGTGCCAGCAGCTTAGATTCATCTAGCGGGGGGTTAGCCAAAAACATTCAGTACTTC | CASSLDSSSGGLAKNIQYF